Here is one T cell receptor beta chain with its context. CDR3 size: 14 residues. Germline assignment: CDR1 MRHNA and CDR2 SNTAGT. V lost 9 bases to trimming and J lost 4 bases, with 18 bases between them. TCRdb keeps only in-frame clones here, not all; method: immunoSEQ multiplex PCR. The sample consists of about 56,000 clones, around 90% of them appearing once. This entry comes from a study of cytomegalovirus exposure and HLA in healthy donors. Background on the study: Both the roughly 120 validation repertoires and the 666 first-cohort repertoires used the same platform, as reported by a later analysis.

The chain recombines TRBV6-4 with TRBJ2-5; possible D gene TRBD2, 5 bases. Sequenced: PBMCs. This sequence originates from a man aged 18 to 29 in good health and CMV-seronegative. In DNA, the CDR3 is TGTGCCAGTCAGCATGGGAGTGAGAGAGAGACCCAGTACTTC. Amino acid sequence: CASQHGSERETQYF.